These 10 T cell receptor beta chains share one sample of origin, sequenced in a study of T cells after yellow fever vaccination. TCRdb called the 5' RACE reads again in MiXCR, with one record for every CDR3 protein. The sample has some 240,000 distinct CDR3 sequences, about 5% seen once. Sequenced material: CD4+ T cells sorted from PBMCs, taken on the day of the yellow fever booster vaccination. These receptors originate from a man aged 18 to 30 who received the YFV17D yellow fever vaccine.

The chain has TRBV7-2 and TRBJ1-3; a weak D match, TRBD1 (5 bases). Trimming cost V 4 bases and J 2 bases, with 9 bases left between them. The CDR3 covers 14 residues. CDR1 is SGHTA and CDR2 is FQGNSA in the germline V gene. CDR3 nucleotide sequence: TGTGCCAGCAGCTCAGGGTTTCCTGGAAACACCATATATTTT. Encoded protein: CASSSGFPGNTIYF.

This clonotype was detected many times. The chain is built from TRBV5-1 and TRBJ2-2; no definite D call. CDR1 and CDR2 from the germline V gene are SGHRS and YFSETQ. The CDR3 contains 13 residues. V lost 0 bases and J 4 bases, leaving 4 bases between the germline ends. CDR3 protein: CASSLVPTGELFF. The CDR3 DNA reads TGCGCCAGCAGCTTGGTTCCCACCGGGGAGCTGTTTTTT.

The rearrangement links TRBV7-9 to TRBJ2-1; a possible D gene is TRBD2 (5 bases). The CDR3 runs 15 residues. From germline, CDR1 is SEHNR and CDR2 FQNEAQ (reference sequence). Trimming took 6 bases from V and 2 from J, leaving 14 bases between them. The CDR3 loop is CASRQAGNAYNEQFF. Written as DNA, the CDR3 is TGTGCCAGCAGGCAGGCCGGGAACGCCTACAATGAGCAGTTCTTC.

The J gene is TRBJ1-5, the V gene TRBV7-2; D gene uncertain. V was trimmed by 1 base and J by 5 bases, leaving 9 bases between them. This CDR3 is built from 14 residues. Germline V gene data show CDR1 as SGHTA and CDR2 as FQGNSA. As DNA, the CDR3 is TGTGCCAGCAGCTTAGATCCGCATTATCAGCCCCAGCATTTT. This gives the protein CASSLDPHYQPQHF.

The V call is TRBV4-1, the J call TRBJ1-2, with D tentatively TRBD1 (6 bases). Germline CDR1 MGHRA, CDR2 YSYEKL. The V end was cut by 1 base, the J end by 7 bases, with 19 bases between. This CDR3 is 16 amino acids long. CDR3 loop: CASSQGPRDMGGGYTF. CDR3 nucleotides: TGCGCCAGCAGCCAAGGACCCCGGGACATGGGGGGTGGCTACACCTTC.

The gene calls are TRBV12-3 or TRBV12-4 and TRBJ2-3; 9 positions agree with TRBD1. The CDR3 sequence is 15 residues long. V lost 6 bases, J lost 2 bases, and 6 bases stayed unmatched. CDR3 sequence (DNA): TGTGCCAGCAGCCCAGGACAGGGGACCACAGATACGCAGTATTTT. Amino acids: CASSPGQGTTDTQYF.

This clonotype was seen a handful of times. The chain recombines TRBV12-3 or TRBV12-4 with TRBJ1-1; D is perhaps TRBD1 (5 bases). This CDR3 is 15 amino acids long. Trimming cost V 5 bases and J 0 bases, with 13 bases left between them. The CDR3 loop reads CASSPQGTMNTEAFF. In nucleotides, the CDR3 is TGTGCCAGCAGTCCCCAAGGGACCATGAACACTGAAGCTTTCTTT.

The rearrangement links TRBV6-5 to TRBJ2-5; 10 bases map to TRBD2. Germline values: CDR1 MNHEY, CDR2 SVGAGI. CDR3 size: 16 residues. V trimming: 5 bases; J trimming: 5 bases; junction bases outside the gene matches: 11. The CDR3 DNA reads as TGTGCCAGCAGTCCACTAGCGGGGACACCACGGGAGACCCAGTACTTC. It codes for CASSPLAGTPRETQYF.

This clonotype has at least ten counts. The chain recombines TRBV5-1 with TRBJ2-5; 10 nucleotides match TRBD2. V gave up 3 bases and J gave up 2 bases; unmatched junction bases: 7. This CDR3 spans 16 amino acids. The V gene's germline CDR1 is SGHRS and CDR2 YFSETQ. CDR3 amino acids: CASSSAGTSVQETQYF. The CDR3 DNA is TGCGCCAGCAGCTCCGCCGGGACTAGCGTTCAAGAGACCCAGTACTTC.

This CDR3 reads CSVETLRNTEAFF. CDR3 nucleotides: TGCAGCGTTGAGACCTTGCGGAACACTGAAGCTTTCTTT. The chain is built from TRBV29-1 and TRBJ1-1; D remains unclear. This CDR3 contains 13 residues. Trimming removed 3 bases from V and 1 base from J, with 9 bases in between. Germline V gene lookup returns CDR1 SQVTM and CDR2 ANQGSEA.